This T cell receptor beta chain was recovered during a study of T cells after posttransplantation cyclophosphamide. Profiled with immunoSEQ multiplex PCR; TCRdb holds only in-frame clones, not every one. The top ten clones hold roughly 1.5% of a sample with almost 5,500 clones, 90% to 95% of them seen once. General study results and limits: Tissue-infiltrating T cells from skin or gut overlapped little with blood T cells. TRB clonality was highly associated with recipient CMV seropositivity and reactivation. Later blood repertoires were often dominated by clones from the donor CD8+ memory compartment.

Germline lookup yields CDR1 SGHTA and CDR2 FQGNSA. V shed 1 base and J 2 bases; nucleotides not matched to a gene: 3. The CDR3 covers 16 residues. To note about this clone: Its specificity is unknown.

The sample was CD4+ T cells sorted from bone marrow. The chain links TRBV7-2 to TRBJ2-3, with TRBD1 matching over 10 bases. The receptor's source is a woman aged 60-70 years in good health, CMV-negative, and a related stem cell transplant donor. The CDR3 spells CASSLVGTGATDTQYF. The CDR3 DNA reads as TGTGCCAGCAGCTTAGTAGGGACAGGGGCCACAGATACGCAGTATTTT.